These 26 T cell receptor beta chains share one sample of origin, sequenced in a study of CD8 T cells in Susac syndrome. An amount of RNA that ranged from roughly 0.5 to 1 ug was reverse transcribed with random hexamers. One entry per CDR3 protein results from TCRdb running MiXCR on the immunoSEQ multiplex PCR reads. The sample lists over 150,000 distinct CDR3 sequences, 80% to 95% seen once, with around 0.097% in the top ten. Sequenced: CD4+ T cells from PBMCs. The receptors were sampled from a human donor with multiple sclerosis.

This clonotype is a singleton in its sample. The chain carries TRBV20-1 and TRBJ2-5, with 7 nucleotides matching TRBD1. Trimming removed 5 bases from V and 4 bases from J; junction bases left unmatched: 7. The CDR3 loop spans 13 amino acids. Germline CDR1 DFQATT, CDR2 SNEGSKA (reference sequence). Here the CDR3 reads CSAERTGPETQYF. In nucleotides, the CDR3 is TGCAGTGCTGAAAGGACAGGTCCAGAGACCCAGTACTTC.

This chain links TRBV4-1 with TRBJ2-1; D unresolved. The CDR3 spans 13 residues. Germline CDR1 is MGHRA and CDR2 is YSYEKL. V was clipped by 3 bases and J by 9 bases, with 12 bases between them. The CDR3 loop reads CASSQSGRSEQFF. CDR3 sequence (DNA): TGCGCCAGCAGCCAGTCGGGTCGCAGTGAGCAGTTCTTC.

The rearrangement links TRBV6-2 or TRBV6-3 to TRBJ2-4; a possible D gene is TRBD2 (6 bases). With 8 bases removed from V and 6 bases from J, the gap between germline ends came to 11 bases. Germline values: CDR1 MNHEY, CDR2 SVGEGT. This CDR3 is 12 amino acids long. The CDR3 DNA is TGTGCCAGCGGTGCACTAGCAAACATTCAGTACTTC. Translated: CASGALANIQYF.

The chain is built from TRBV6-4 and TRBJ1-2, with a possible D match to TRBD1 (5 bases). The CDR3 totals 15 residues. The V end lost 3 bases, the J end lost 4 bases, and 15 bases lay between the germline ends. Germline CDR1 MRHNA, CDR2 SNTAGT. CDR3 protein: CASSDYRGASYGYTF. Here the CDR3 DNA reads TGTGCCAGCAGTGATTATCGGGGCGCGAGCTATGGCTACACCTTC.

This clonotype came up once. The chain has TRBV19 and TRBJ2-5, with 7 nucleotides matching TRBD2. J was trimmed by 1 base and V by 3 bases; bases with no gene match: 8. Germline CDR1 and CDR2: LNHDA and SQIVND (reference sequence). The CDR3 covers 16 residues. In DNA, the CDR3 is TGTGCCAGTAGTATTTACCAAGCGGGGATCCAAGAGACCCAGTACTTC. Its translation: CASSIYQAGIQETQYF. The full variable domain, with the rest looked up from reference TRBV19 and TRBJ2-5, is DGGITQSPKYLFRKEGQNVTLSCEQNLNHDAMYWYRQDPGQGLRLIYYSQIVNDFQKGDIAEGYSVSREKKESFPLTVTSAQKNPTAFYLCASSIYQAGIQETQYFGPGTRLLVL.

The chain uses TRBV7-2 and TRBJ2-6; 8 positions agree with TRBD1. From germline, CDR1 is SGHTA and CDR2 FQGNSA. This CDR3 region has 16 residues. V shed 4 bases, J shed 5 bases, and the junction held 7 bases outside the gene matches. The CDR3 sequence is CASSSSQGARANVLTF. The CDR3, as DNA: TGTGCCAGCAGCTCATCCCAGGGGGCAAGGGCCAACGTCCTGACTTTC.

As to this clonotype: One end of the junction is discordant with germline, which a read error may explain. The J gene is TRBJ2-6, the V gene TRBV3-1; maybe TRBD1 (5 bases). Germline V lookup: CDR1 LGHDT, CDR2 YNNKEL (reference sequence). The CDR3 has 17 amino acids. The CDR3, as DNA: TGTGCCAGCTCACCTAGGTGGGGCTCCTCTGGGGCCAACGTCCTGATTTTC. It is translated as CASSPRWGSSGANVLIF.

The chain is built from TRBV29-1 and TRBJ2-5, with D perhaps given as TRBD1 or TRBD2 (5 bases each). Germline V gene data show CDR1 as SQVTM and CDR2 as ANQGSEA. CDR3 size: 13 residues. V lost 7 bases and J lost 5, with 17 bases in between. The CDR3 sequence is CSAGGSRQETQYF. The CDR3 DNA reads TGCAGCGCTGGAGGTTCCAGACAGGAGACCCAGTACTTC.

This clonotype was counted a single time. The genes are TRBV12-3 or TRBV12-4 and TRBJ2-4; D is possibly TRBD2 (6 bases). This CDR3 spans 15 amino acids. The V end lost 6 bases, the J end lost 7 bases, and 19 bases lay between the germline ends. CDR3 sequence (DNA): TGTGCCAGCAGCCCGCGGGACGGTTATGTGAACATTCAGTACTTC. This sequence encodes CASSPRDGYVNIQYF.

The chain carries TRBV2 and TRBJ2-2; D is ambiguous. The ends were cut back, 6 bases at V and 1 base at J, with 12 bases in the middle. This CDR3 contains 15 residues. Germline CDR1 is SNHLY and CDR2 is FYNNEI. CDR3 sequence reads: CASSPILGNTGELFF. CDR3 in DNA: TGTGCCAGCAGCCCAATTCTAGGGAACACCGGGGAGCTGTTTTTT.

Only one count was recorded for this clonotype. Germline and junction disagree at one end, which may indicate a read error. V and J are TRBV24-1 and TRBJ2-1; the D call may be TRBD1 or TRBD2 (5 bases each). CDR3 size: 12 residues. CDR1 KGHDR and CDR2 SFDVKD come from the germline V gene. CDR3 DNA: TGTGCCACCGGTGAGGGGTACAATGAGCAGTTCTTC. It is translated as CATGEGYNEQFF.

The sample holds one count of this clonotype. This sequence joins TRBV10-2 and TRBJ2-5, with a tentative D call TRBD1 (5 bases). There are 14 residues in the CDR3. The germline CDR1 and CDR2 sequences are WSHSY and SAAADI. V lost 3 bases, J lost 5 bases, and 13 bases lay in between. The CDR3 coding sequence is TGCGCCAGCAGTGAAGGGGCAGAGAGGGAGACCCAGTACTTC. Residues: CASSEGAERETQYF.

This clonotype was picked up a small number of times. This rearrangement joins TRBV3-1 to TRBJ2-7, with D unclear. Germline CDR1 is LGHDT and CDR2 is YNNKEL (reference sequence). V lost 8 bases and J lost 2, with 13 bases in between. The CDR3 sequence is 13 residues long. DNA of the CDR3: TGTGCCAGCCGAACTAAAGGGACCTACGAGCAGTACTTC. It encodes CASRTKGTYEQYF.

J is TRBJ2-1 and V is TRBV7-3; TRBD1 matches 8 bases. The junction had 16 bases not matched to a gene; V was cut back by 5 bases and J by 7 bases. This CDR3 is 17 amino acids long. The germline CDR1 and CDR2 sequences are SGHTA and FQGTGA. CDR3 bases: TGTGCCAGCAGCAATGGCAGGGGGCAAGGAGGCATGAATGAGCAGTTCTTC. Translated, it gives CASSNGRGQGGMNEQFF.

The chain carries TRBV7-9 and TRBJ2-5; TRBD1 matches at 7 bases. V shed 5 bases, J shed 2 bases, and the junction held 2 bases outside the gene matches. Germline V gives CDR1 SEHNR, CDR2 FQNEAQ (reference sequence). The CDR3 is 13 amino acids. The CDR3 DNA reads TGTGCCAGCAGCGTCAGGGGGCAAGAGACCCAGTACTTC. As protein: CASSVRGQETQYF.

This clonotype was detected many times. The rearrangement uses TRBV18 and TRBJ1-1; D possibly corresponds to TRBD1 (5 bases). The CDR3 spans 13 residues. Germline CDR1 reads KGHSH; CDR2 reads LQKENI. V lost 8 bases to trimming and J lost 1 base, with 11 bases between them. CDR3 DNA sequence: TGTGCCAGCAGCTTAGGGGAGAACACTGAAGCTTTCTTT. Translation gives CASSLGENTEAFF.

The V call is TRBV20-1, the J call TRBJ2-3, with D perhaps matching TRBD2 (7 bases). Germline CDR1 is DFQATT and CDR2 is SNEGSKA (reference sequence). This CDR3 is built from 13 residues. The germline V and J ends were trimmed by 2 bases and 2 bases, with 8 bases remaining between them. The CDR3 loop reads CSARRGATDTQYF. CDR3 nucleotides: TGCAGTGCTAGACGGGGGGCCACAGATACGCAGTATTTT.

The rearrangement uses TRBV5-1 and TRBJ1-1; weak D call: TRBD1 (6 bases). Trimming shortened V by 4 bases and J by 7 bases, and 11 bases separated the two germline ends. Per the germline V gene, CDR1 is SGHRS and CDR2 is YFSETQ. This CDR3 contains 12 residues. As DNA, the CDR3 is TGCGCCAGCAGCGATTCAGGGGTTGAAGCTTTCTTT. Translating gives CASSDSGVEAFF. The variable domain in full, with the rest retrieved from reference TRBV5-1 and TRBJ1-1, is KAGVTQTPRYLIKTRGQQVTLSCSPISGHRSVSWYQQTPGQGLQFLFEYFSETQRNKGNFPGRFSGRQFSNSRSEMNVSTLELGDSALYLCASSDSGVEAFFGQGTRLTVV.

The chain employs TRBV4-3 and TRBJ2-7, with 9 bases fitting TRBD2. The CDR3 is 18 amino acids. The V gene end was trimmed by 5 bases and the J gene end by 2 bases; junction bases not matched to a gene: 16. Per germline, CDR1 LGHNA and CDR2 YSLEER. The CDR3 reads CASSTWGEASGKAYEQYF. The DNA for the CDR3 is TGCGCCAGCAGCACCTGGGGGGAGGCTAGCGGGAAAGCCTACGAGCAGTACTTC.

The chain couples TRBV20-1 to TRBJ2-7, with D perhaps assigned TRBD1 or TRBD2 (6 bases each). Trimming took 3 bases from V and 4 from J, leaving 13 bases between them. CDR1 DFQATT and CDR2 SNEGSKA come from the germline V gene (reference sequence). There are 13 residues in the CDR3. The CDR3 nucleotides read TGCAGTGCTAGGGCCCAGGGGACTTACGAGCAGTACTTC. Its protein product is CSARAQGTYEQYF.

This chain's CDR3 is CASSEDRGYEQYF. The CDR3 DNA reads as TGTGCCAGCAGTGAAGACAGGGGCTACGAGCAGTACTTC. This rearrangement joins TRBV2 to TRBJ2-7; 7 bases are a match to TRBD1. The CDR3 length is 13 residues. Germline trimming cut 1 base from V and 3 bases from J; bases unmatched to any gene: 0. CDR1 is SNHLY and CDR2 is FYNNEI in the germline V gene.

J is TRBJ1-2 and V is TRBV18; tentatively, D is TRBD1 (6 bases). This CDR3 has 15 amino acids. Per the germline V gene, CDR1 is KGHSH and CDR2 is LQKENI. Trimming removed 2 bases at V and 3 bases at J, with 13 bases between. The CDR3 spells CASSPRTAMDYGYTF. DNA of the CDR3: TGTGCCAGCTCACCAAGGACAGCCATGGACTATGGCTACACCTTC.

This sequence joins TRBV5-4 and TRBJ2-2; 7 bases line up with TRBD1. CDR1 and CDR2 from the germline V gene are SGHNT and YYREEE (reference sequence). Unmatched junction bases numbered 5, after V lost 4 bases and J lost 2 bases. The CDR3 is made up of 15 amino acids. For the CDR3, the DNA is TGTGCCAGCAGCACCGGGACAGTCAACACCGGGGAGCTGTTTTTT. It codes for CASSTGTVNTGELFF.

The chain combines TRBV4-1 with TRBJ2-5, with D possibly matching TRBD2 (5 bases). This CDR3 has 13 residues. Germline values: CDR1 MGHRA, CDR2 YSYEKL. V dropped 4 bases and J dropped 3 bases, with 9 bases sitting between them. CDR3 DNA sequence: TGCGCCAGCAGCCTCGGGATTAAAGAGACCCAGTACTTC. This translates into CASSLGIKETQYF.

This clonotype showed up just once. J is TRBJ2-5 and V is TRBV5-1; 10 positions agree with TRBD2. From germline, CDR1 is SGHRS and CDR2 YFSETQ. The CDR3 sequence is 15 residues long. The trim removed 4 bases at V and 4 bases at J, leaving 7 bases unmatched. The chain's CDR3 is CASSPMGLALETQYF. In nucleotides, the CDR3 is TGCGCCAGCAGCCCGATGGGACTAGCGTTAGAGACCCAGTACTTC.

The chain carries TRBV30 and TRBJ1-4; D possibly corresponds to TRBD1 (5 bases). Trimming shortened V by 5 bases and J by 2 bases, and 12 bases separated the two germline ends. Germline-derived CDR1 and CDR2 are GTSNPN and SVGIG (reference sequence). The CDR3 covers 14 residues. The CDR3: CAWGRGTTNEKLFF. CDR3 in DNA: TGTGCCTGGGGGCGCGGGACGACTAATGAAAAACTGTTTTTT. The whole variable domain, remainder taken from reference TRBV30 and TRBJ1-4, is SQTIHQWPATLVQPVGSPLSLECTVEGTSNPNLYWYRQAAGRGLQLLFYSVGIGQISSEVPQNLSASRPQDRQFILSSKKLLLSDSGFYLCAWGRGTTNEKLFFGSGTQLSVL.